This TCR beta chain was profiled in a study of shared clonotypes between healthy human individuals. Overall study context: Contributing individuals were a couple of females and a few males aged 18 to 49.

Terminally differentiated effector memory CD45RA+ cells were excluded from the naive CD8 cells, which were CD45RO-negative and positively selected for CCR7. There were no recent acute infections or vaccinations among the donors, who were healthy HIV-negative adults. This CDR3 is built from 18 residues. V was trimmed by 3 bases and J by 4 bases, leaving 21 bases between them. Germline V gene data show CDR1 as SGHTA and CDR2 as FQGNSA. The protocol was immunoSEQ multiplex PCR, while the TCRdb copy is restricted to in-frame clones and leaves out a portion. The sample holds about 2.1 million clones, over 85% seen once.

What was sequenced was naive CD8+ T cells from PBMCs. The chain links TRBV7-2 to TRBJ1-4; TRBD1 might be the D (6 bases). The receptor was isolated from a young man in good health. Some clones in this sample may be carry-over from other donors' samples. The CDR3 reads CASSFPLDTGQLNEKLFF. For the CDR3, the DNA is TGTGCCAGCAGCTTTCCCCTCGATACCGGACAGCTTAATGAAAAACTGTTTTTT.